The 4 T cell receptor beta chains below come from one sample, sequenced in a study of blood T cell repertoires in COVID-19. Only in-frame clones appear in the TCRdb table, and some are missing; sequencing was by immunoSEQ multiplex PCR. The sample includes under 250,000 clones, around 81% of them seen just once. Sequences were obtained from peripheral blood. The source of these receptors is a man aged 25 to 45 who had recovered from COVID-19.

The CDR3 DNA sequence: TGTGCCAGCAGTGAATGGGAATGGAGGCCTGAAGCTTTCTTT. It specifies CASSEWEWRPEAFF. The chain links TRBV6-1 to TRBJ1-1, with D unclear. The CDR3 covers 14 residues. The germline V gene has CDR1 MNHNS and CDR2 SASEGT. The V end was cut by 2 bases, the J end by 6 bases, with 13 bases between.

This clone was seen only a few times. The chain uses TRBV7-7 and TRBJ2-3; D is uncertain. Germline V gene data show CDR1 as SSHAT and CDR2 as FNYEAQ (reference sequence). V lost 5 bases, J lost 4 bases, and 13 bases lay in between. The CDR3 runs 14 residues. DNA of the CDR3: TGTGCCAGCAGCCCGGTAGTAGTCGCAGATACGCAGTATTTT. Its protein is CASSPVVVADTQYF.

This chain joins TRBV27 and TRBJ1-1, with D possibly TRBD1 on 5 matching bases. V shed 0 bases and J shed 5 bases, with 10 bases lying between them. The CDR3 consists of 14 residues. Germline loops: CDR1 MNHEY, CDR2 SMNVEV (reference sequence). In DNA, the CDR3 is TGTGCCAGCAGTTTATCAACAGGTAGGACTGAAGCTTTCTTT. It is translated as CASSLSTGRTEAFF.

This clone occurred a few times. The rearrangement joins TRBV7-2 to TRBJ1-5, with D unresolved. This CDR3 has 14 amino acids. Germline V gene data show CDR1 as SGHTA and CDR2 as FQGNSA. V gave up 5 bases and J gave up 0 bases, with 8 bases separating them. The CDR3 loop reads CASSAHHSNQPQHF. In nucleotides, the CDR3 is TGTGCCAGCAGCGCACATCATAGCAATCAGCCCCAGCATTTT.